The 27 T cell receptor beta chains presented below share a single source sample, sequenced in a study of Graves' ophthalmopathy and Graves' hyperthyroidism. Beta-chain TCR CDR3 regions were amplified from RNA transcripts. First-round RT-PCR used HTBI primers; second-round multiplex PCR followed. TCRdb re-analysed the multiplex PCR reads in MiXCR, keeping a single row per CDR3 protein. This sample has approximately 1.2 million distinct CDR3 sequences, with 36% found just once. Sequenced material: peripheral blood or thyroid tissue (not recorded which). The receptor set was obtained from an adult man with Graves' hyperthyroidism.

This clonotype was observed many times. The chain links TRBV7-6 to TRBJ2-2; TRBD2 matches 12 bases. Looked up from germline, CDR1 is SGHVS and CDR2 is FNYEAQ. J lost 3 bases, V lost 5 bases, and 7 bases had no gene match. This CDR3 is built from 17 residues. The CDR3 protein is CASSRGTSGRYTGELFF. CDR3 nucleotides: TGTGCCAGCAGCCGTGGGACTAGCGGGCGCTACACCGGGGAGCTGTTTTTT. Full variable domain (missing parts from reference TRBV7-6 and TRBJ2-2): GAGVSQSPRYKVTKRGQDVALRCDPISGHVSLYWYRQALGQGPEFLTYFNYEAQQDKSGLPNDRFSAERPEGSISTLTIQRTEQRDSAMYRCASSRGTSGRYTGELFFGEGSRLTVL.

This clonotype occurred a few times. The genes are TRBV12-3 or TRBV12-4 and TRBJ1-1, with a weak D call TRBD1 (5 bases). The CDR3 is 15 residues long. Trimming stripped 7 bases from V and 1 base from J, with 16 bases between. The CDR3 reads CASNRGVTENTEAFF. DNA of the CDR3: TGTGCCAGCAACAGAGGCGTGACAGAGAACACTGAAGCTTTCTTT.

This clonotype was seen many times. This chain connects TRBV11-3 to TRBJ2-5; D gene unclear. CDR3 length: 13 residues. The V end was cut by 1 base, the J end by 8 bases, with 11 bases between. Germline lookup yields CDR1 SGHNT and CDR2 YENEEA. CDR3 residues: CASSLGTVDTQYF. The CDR3 bases are TGTGCCAGCAGCTTAGGGACGGTGGATACCCAGTACTTC.

This clonotype has a handful of counts. The rearrangement joins TRBV30 to TRBJ1-2; a weak D match, TRBD1 (5 bases). CDR1 is GTSNPN and CDR2 is SVGIG in the germline V gene (reference sequence). V shed 2 bases and J shed 8 bases, with 15 bases lying between them. CDR3 length: 13 amino acids. CDR3 DNA: TGTGCCTGGAGTACAGGCCTCCGGGAAGGCTACACCTTC. Its translation is CAWSTGLREGYTF.

The sample holds many counts of this clonotype. The CDR3 spells CSARAQESVLNEQYF. Written as DNA, the CDR3 is TGCAGTGCTAGAGCCCAAGAGTCGGTGTTGAACGAGCAGTACTTC. The genes are TRBV20-1 and TRBJ2-7; unclear D gene. The CDR3 extends over 15 amino acids. From germline, CDR1 is DFQATT and CDR2 SNEGSKA (reference sequence). V was clipped by 1 base and J by 5 bases, with 18 bases between them.

In its sample, this clonotype was seen many times. DNA of the CDR3: TGCAGTGCTAGAGATGTGAGCAAGATTAACTATGGCTACACCTTC. Its translation is CSARDVSKINYGYTF. The chain links TRBV20-1 to TRBJ1-2; D gene uncertain. CDR3 length: 15 residues. CDR1 and CDR2 from the germline V gene are DFQATT and SNEGSKA (reference sequence). Trimming took 0 bases from V and 1 from J, leaving 12 bases between them.

This clonotype is a singleton in its sample. This could be a read error, since a much larger clone is one nucleotide away. The chain carries TRBV13 and TRBJ1-2; the D is unclear. Germline CDR1 is PRHDT and CDR2 is FYEKMQ (reference sequence). This CDR3 comprises 11 residues. As DNA, the CDR3 is TGTGCCAGCAGCTTCGGATTGGGCTGCACCTTC. As protein: CASSFGLGCTF.

The table lists this clonotype with many counts. The chain combines TRBV7-2 with TRBJ2-7; D ambiguous. This CDR3 region has 15 residues. Germline lookup yields CDR1 SGHTA and CDR2 FQGNSA. The V end was cut by 5 bases, the J end by 5 bases, with 19 bases between. CDR3 sequence reads: CASSVRGYRLDEQYF. In DNA form, the CDR3 reads TGTGCCAGCAGCGTGCGTGGATACCGACTGGACGAGCAGTACTTC. Using reference TRBV7-2 and TRBJ2-7 for the parts outside the CDR3, the full variable domain is GAGVSQSPSNKVTEKGKDVELRCDPISGHTALYWYRQSLGQGLEFLIYFQGNSAPDKSGLPSDRFSAERTGGSVSTLTIQRTQQEDSAVYLCASSVRGYRLDEQYFGPGTRLTVT.

This clonotype showed up many times. J is TRBJ1-6 and V is TRBV2; D possibly corresponds to TRBD1 (6 bases). The CDR3 runs 12 residues. The germline gives CDR1 SNHLY, CDR2 FYNNEI. V lost 4 bases and J 15 bases, leaving 13 bases between the germline ends. The CDR3 sequence is CASSGGGLLLHF. The CDR3 nucleotides are TGTGCCAGCAGTGGAGGGGGGCTCCTCCTCCACTTT. The variable domain in full, completed from reference TRBV2 and TRBJ1-6, reads EPEVTQTPSHQVTQMGQEVILRCVPISNHLYFYWYRQILGQKVEFLVSFYNNEISEKSEIFDDQFSVERPDGSNFTLKIRSTKLEDSAMYFCASSGGGLLLHFGNGTRLTVT.

This rearrangement joins TRBV7-9 to TRBJ2-5; TRBD1 matches at 10 bases. The J call may be in error: the DNA end matches TRBJ2-1 better. Germline V gene data show CDR1 as SEHNR and CDR2 as FQNEAQ (reference sequence). There are 16 residues in the CDR3. The CDR3 here is CASSFYRDRGHNEQFF. In nucleotides, the CDR3 is TGTGCCAGCAGCTTTTACCGGGACAGGGGACACAATGAGCAGTTCTTC.

This clonotype came up a few times. This chain connects TRBV6-5 to TRBJ1-5, with D perhaps TRBD1 (5 bases). CDR1 and CDR2 from the germline V gene are MNHEY and SVGAGI. The V gene lost 5 bases and the J gene lost 10 bases, with 15 bases spanning the gap. This CDR3 is built from 13 residues. The CDR3 nucleotides are TGTGCCAGCAGTAGGGACCCCGTCGGCCCCCAGCATTTT. This encodes CASSRDPVGPQHF.

This clonotype showed up many times. This chain links TRBV20-1 with TRBJ2-7, with unresolved D. CDR3 length: 10 amino acids. Germline lookup yields CDR1 DFQATT and CDR2 SNEGSKA (reference sequence). The V gene lost 5 bases and the J gene lost 9 bases, with 11 bases spanning the gap. The CDR3 DNA is TGCAGTGCTGCCCGTGGTAGGCAGTACTTC. It specifies CSAARGRQYF.

A note on this clonotype: A much larger clone sits a single nucleotide away, making a read error possible. The chain couples TRBV7-2 to TRBJ2-5; perhaps TRBD1 as D (7 bases). Germline CDR1 SGHTA, CDR2 FQGNSA. This CDR3 has 15 residues. Trimming removed 4 bases at V and 7 bases at J, with 19 bases between. Here the CDR3 reads CASSSGGLSAGTQYF. The CDR3 DNA reads TGTGCCAGCAGCTCAGGGGGGCTCTCTGCGGGGACCCAGTACTTC.

This clonotype appeared a few times. This chain joins TRBV20-1 and TRBJ1-1; no clear D gene. CDR3 length: 16 residues. From germline, CDR1 is DFQATT and CDR2 SNEGSKA (reference sequence). Trimming pared 1 base from V and 5 bases from J, leaving 20 bases between. The CDR3 sequence is CSARATRATSQTEAFF. In nucleotides, the CDR3 is TGCAGTGCTAGAGCGACTCGGGCCACCAGCCAGACTGAAGCTTTCTTT.

Concerning this clonotype itself: A junction boundary mismatches the germline segment, possibly from a read error. The chain carries TRBV10-3 and TRBJ1-5; 8 bases agree with TRBD1. The CDR3 sequence is 15 residues long. CDR1 and CDR2 from the germline V gene are ENHRY and SYGVKD. The CDR3 loop is CASSEGQASNQPQHF. The DNA of the CDR3 is TGTGCCAGCAGTGAGGGACAGGCAAGCAATCAGCCCCAGCATTTT.

The J gene is TRBJ2-3, the V gene TRBV5-1; D ambiguous. V was pared by 0 bases and J by 3 bases, with 11 bases between. In germline, CDR1 is SGHRS, CDR2 YFSETQ. CDR3 length: 15 residues. The CDR3 bases are TGCGCCAGCAGCTTGGAAGGGATTAAAACAGATACGCAGTATTTT. Its translation: CASSLEGIKTDTQYF.

In its sample, this clonotype was seen many times. The V gene is TRBV5-1, the J gene TRBJ1-1; D remains unclear. V was pared by 0 bases and J by 1 base, with 7 bases between. Germline-derived CDR1 and CDR2 are SGHRS and YFSETQ. The CDR3 spans 14 residues. CDR3 bases: TGCGCCAGCAGCTTGGACAGCCAGAACACTGAAGCTTTCTTT. The encoded protein is CASSLDSQNTEAFF.

This clonotype was found many times. This chain links TRBV29-1 with TRBJ2-7; the match to TRBD2 covers 8 bases. J lost 9 bases, V lost 3 bases, and 13 bases had no gene match. The germline CDR1 and CDR2 sequences are SQVTM and ANQGSEA. This CDR3 has 14 amino acids. The CDR3 region is CSVDDRQTSGSQYF. The CDR3 DNA reads TGCAGCGTTGACGACAGGCAAACTAGCGGTTCGCAGTACTTC.

This clonotype occurred many times. This chain links TRBV20-1 with TRBJ2-5; TRBD2 matches 11 bases. From germline, CDR1 is DFQATT and CDR2 SNEGSKA (reference sequence). The V gene end was trimmed by 3 bases and the J gene end by 0 bases; junction bases not matched to a gene: 3. There are 15 residues in the CDR3. This chain's CDR3 is CSASPSGGYQETQYF. In DNA form, the CDR3 reads TGCAGTGCTAGCCCTAGCGGGGGGTACCAAGAGACCCAGTACTTC.

In its sample, this clonotype was seen a few times. CDR3 protein: CASRLDTYEQYF. The CDR3 DNA reads as TGTGCCAGCAGACTCGACACCTACGAGCAGTACTTC. The chain employs TRBV6-6 and TRBJ2-7, with D uncertain. Trimming shortened V by 6 bases and J by 2 bases, and 8 bases separated the two germline ends. The CDR3 covers 12 residues. Germline V CDR1 and CDR2: MNHNY, SVGAGI (reference sequence).

The rearrangement joins TRBV9 to TRBJ2-7; 9 nucleotides match TRBD1. Trimming cost V 4 bases and J 3 bases; bases outside gene matches: 5. The germline CDR1 and CDR2 sequences are SGDLS and YYNGEE. This CDR3 region has 14 residues. CDR3 amino acids: CASSRGTGNYEQYF. The CDR3 DNA is TGTGCCAGCAGCCGCGGGACAGGGAACTACGAGCAGTACTTC.

This clonotype was seen at least ten times. This rearrangement joins TRBV7-9 to TRBJ1-6; D might be TRBD1 (6 bases). Germline V gene sequence: CDR1 SEHNR, CDR2 FQNEAQ (reference sequence). This CDR3 has 17 amino acids. V lost 0 bases to trimming and J lost 6 bases, with 15 bases between them. CDR3 DNA sequence: TGTGCCAGCAGCTTAGCCGACTGGAGGGGGACTAATTCACCCCTCCACTTT. It translates to CASSLADWRGTNSPLHF.

Comments on this clonotype: A read error may account for a junction end that differs from germline. The V gene is TRBV10-3, the J gene TRBJ2-5, with 7 bases lining up with TRBD2. This CDR3 region has 15 residues. Per the germline V gene, CDR1 is ENHRY and CDR2 is SYGVKD. CDR3 nucleotide sequence: TGTGCCAGCAGTTCGCCCGGGAGGTACCAAGAGACCCAGTACTTC. As protein: CASSSPGRYQETQYF.

The CDR3 loop is CASSLLQGALVNTIYF. CDR3 sequence (DNA): TGTGCCAGCAGCTTACTCCAGGGGGCACTTGTGAACACCATATATTTT. The chain links TRBV7-9 to TRBJ1-3; 8 bases are a match to TRBD1. This CDR3 is built from 16 residues. The junction had 10 bases not matched to a gene; V was cut back by 2 bases and J by 7 bases. CDR1 SEHNR and CDR2 FQNEAQ come from the germline V gene (reference sequence).

This clonotype was picked up many times. The chain links TRBV4-2 to TRBJ1-2; D is perhaps TRBD1 (5 bases). Germline V gives CDR1 LGHNA, CDR2 YNFKEQ. The germline V and J ends were trimmed by 0 bases and 1 base, with 12 bases remaining between them. The CDR3 extends over 16 amino acids. The CDR3 loop reads CASSQEVGDSNYGYTF. The CDR3 coding sequence is TGTGCCAGCAGCCAAGAAGTGGGAGACAGTAACTATGGCTACACCTTC.

This clonotype was recorded a few times. The V call is TRBV7-2, the J call TRBJ2-3; 9 nucleotides match TRBD1. V lost 4 bases, J lost 4 bases, and 12 bases stayed unmatched. Germline V gives CDR1 SGHTA, CDR2 FQGNSA. The CDR3 has 17 residues. The CDR3: CASSSSGTGSVADTQYF. In DNA, the CDR3 is TGTGCCAGCAGCTCTTCCGGGACAGGGTCTGTCGCAGATACGCAGTATTTT.

This clonotype came up many times. The V call is TRBV29-1, the J call TRBJ1-1; no firm D call. From germline, CDR1 is SQVTM and CDR2 ANQGSEA. The CDR3 has 13 amino acids. V shed 3 bases and J shed 6 bases, with 14 bases lying between them. CDR3 in amino acids: CSVDTGVSSEAFF. The DNA of the CDR3 is TGCAGCGTTGATACCGGGGTATCGTCTGAAGCTTTCTTT.